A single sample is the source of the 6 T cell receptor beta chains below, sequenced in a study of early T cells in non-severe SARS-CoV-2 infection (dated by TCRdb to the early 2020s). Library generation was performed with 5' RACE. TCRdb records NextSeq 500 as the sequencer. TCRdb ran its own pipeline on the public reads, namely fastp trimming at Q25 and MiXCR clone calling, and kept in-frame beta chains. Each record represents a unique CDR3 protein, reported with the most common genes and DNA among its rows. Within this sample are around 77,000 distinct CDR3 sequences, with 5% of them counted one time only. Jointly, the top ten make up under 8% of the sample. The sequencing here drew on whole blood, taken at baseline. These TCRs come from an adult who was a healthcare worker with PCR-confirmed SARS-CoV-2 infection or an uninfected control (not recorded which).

The CDR3 reads CVNSLVTVYEQYF. The CDR3 DNA reads TGTGTCAACAGCTTGGTGACAGTCTACGAGCAGTACTTC. The chain carries TRBV5-5 and TRBJ2-7, with a tentative D call TRBD1 (5 bases). This CDR3 has 13 amino acids. Germline loops: CDR1 SGHKS, CDR2 YYEKEE (reference sequence).

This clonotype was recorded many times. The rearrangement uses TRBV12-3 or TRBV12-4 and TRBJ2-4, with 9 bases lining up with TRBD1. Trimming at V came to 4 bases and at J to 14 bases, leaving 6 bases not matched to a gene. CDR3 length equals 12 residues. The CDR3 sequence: CASSSEDRGKYF. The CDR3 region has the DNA TGTGCCAGCAGTTCCGAGGACAGGGGCAAGTACTTC.

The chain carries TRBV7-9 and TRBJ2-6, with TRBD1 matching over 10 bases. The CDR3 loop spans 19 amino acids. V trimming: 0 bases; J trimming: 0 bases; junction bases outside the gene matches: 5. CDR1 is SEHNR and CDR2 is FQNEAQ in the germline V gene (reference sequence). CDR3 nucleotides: TGTGCCAGCAGCTTAGCGCAAGGACAGGGGGGCTCTGGGGCCAACGTCCTGACTTTC. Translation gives CASSLAQGQGGSGANVLTF.

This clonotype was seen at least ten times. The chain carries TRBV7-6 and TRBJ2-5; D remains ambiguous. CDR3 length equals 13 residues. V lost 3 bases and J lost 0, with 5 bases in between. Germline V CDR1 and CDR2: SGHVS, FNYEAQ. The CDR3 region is CASSFPNQETQYF. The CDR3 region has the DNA TGTGCCAGCAGCTTCCCGAACCAAGAGACCCAGTACTTC.

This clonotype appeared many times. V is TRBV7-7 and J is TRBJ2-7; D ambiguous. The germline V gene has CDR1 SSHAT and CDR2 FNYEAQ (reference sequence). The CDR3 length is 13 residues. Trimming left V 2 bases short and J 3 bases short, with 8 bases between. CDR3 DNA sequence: TGTGCCAGCAGCTTATTCAGCAACTACGAGCAGTACTTC. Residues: CASSLFSNYEQYF.

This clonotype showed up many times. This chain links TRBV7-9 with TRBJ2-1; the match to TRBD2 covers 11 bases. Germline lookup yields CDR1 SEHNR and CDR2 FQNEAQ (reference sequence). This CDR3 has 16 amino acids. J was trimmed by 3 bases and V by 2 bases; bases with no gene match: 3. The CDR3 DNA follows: TGTGCCAGCAGCTTAATGGGACTAGCGGACTACAATGAGCAGTTCTTC. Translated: CASSLMGLADYNEQFF.